These 27 T cell receptor beta chains share one sample of origin, sequenced in a study of T cells after yellow fever vaccination. TCRdb fed the 5' RACE reads into MiXCR, producing one record per CDR3 protein. Of more than 300,000 distinct CDR3 sequences listed, around 7.3% are singletons. The sequenced sample was PBMCs, obtained around 45 days after the first yellow fever vaccination. The source of these receptors is a man aged 18 to 30 who received the YFV17D yellow fever vaccine.

This chain connects TRBV28 to TRBJ2-3, with D perhaps TRBD1 or TRBD2 (5 bases each). The CDR3 totals 17 residues. With 8 bases removed from V and 2 bases from J, the gap between germline ends came to 23 bases. Germline V gives CDR1 MDHEN, CDR2 SYDVKM. This CDR3 is CASHGRDPGRNTDTQYF. Written as DNA, the CDR3 is TGTGCCAGCCATGGTAGGGATCCGGGACGAAACACAGATACGCAGTATTTT.

This clonotype has only a few counts. This chain links TRBV27 with TRBJ1-5; D might be TRBD1 (6 bases). The CDR3 covers 15 residues. From germline, CDR1 is MNHEY and CDR2 SMNVEV (reference sequence). The ends were cut back, 3 bases at V and 3 bases at J, with 12 bases in the middle. The chain's CDR3 is CASSFKGGSNQPQHF. DNA of the CDR3: TGTGCCAGCAGTTTCAAAGGGGGGTCCAATCAGCCCCAGCATTTT.

The rearrangement uses TRBV12-3 or TRBV12-4 and TRBJ2-7, with no clear D. The CDR3 is 13 amino acids. V gave up 3 bases and J gave up 5 bases, with 11 bases separating them. The CDR3 loop reads CASSLSSLHEQYV. The DNA of the CDR3 is TGTGCCAGCAGTTTGTCTTCTCTACACGAGCAGTACGTC.

This clonotype has more than one count but fewer than ten. The chain couples TRBV7-2 to TRBJ1-2; no reliable D call. Trimming removed 3 bases at V and 13 bases at J, with 24 bases between. CDR3 length: 15 residues. Germline values: CDR1 SGHTA, CDR2 FQGNSA. CDR3 in amino acids: CASSLATNPGVSCTF. Here the CDR3 DNA reads TGTGCCAGCAGCTTGGCAACGAACCCGGGCGTGAGTTGCACCTTC.

The chain combines TRBV7-2 with TRBJ2-6, with D perhaps matching TRBD1 (6 bases). Looked up from germline, CDR1 is SGHTA and CDR2 is FQGNSA. CDR3 length equals 14 residues. V was cut by 5 bases and J by 5 bases, with 10 bases left in between. The CDR3 DNA follows: TGTGCCAGCAGCACAGACAGGTGGGCCAACGTCCTGACTTTC. Protein sequence: CASSTDRWANVLTF.

There are a few counts of this clonotype. This chain connects TRBV28 to TRBJ2-3; 7 bases align to TRBD2. J lost 2 bases, V lost 10 bases, and 12 bases had no gene match. The germline CDR1 and CDR2 sequences are MDHEN and SYDVKM. The CDR3 contains 15 residues. The CDR3 loop is CAISWGRGNTDTQYF. In nucleotides, the CDR3 is TGTGCCATCTCATGGGGGAGGGGAAACACAGATACGCAGTATTTT.

This CDR3 is CASSRASNTGELFF. The CDR3 bases are TGTGCCAGCTCACGCGCATCGAACACCGGGGAGCTGTTTTTT. The genes are TRBV18 and TRBJ2-2; D unclear. Germline assignment: CDR1 KGHSH and CDR2 LQKENI. This CDR3 contains 14 residues. V gave up 4 bases and J gave up 0 bases, with 6 bases separating them.

This clonotype has a handful of counts. The chain has TRBV9 and TRBJ1-4, with D uncertain. Trimming cost V 0 bases and J 0 bases, with 6 bases left between them. CDR3 length equals 15 residues. The germline V gene encodes CDR1 SGDLS and CDR2 YYNGEE. This CDR3 reads CASSVGGSTNEKLFF. CDR3 nucleotides: TGTGCCAGCAGCGTAGGAGGGTCAACTAATGAAAAACTGTTTTTT.

This clonotype occurred many times. The J gene is TRBJ2-5, the V gene TRBV7-6, with 11 bases lining up with TRBD2. The junction had 8 bases not matched to a gene; V was cut back by 0 bases and J by 2 bases. The CDR3 is made up of 18 amino acids. Germline V lookup: CDR1 SGHVS, CDR2 FNYEAQ. The CDR3 nucleotides are TGTGCCAGCAGCTTAGCCTCTAGCGGGGGGCCGAAGCAAGAGACCCAGTACTTC. Translating gives CASSLASSGGPKQETQYF.

This clonotype was seen only a few times. This sequence joins TRBV11-2 and TRBJ1-2; 8 positions match TRBD1. The CDR3 covers 13 residues. Germline V CDR1 and CDR2: SGHAT, FQNNGV. J gave up 6 bases and V 5 bases, and 5 bases lay outside the gene matches. This CDR3 is CASSLTGGNGYTF. The CDR3 DNA follows: TGTGCCAGCAGCCTAACAGGGGGAAATGGCTACACCTTC.

This clonotype showed up just a few times. This chain joins TRBV18 and TRBJ2-7; D may be TRBD2 (6 bases). Trimming removed 3 bases from V and 6 bases from J, with 15 bases in between. Germline V CDR1 and CDR2: KGHSH, LQKENI. The CDR3 is made up of 14 amino acids. The CDR3 loop reads CASSPMEGVGEQYV. The CDR3 bases are TGTGCCAGCTCACCCATGGAGGGAGTAGGCGAGCAGTACGTC.

The chain carries TRBV5-6 and TRBJ2-3; D remains unclear. The length of the CDR3 is 16 residues. CDR1 and CDR2 (germline): SGHDT, YYEEEE. Trimming left V 3 bases short and J 2 bases short, with 16 bases between. The CDR3 spells CASSSDLNPDTDTQYF. The DNA of the CDR3 is TGTGCCAGCAGCTCCGACCTTAACCCGGACACAGATACGCAGTATTTT.

A few counts support this clonotype. The chain has TRBV7-9 and TRBJ1-3; the match to TRBD1 covers 7 bases. V lost 4 bases and J lost 4; bases outside the gene matches: 7. This CDR3 has 15 amino acids. CDR1 is SEHNR and CDR2 is FQNEAQ in the germline V gene (reference sequence). CDR3 residues: CASSYRIGGGNTIYF. The CDR3 DNA reads as TGTGCCAGCAGCTACCGTATAGGGGGCGGAAACACCATATATTTT.

The chain couples TRBV20-1 to TRBJ2-5; D unresolved. CDR3 size: 13 residues. V lost 3 bases, J lost 0 bases, and 8 bases lay in between. CDR1 and CDR2 from the germline V gene are DFQATT and SNEGSKA (reference sequence). The chain's CDR3 is CSASGQNQETQYF. CDR3 bases: TGCAGTGCTAGTGGGCAGAACCAAGAGACCCAGTACTTC.

This clonotype was seen a few times. The chain is built from TRBV20-1 and TRBJ1-4; D gene uncertain. Germline-derived CDR1 and CDR2 are DFQATT and SNEGSKA (reference sequence). This CDR3 has 14 amino acids. V lost 1 base and J lost 2, with 8 bases in between. The CDR3 nucleotides are TGCAGTGCTAGAGTCCAGACCACTAATGAAAAACTGTTTTTT. Its translation is CSARVQTTNEKLFF.

This clonotype was observed at least ten times. The chain uses TRBV28 and TRBJ2-3; tentatively, D is TRBD1 or TRBD2 (6 bases each). Trimming removed 6 bases at V and 1 base at J, with 17 bases between. CDR3 length: 16 residues. Germline V gene data show CDR1 as MDHEN and CDR2 as SYDVKM. The CDR3 DNA is TGTGCCAGCAGACCCACAGGGACTGCGGGCACAGATACGCAGTATTTT. Protein product: CASRPTGTAGTDTQYF.

The chain couples TRBV15 to TRBJ1-2, with TRBD1 identical over 8 bases. From germline, CDR1 is LNHNV and CDR2 YYDKDF (reference sequence). V shed 4 bases, J shed 5 bases, and the junction held 0 bases outside the gene matches. The CDR3 consists of 12 residues. This CDR3 reads CATSNRGYGYTF. CDR3 sequence (DNA): TGTGCCACCAGCAACAGGGGGTATGGCTACACCTTC.

The rearrangement joins TRBV7-8 to TRBJ2-4; D could derive from TRBD1 or TRBD2 (5 bases each). V shed 1 base and J shed 6 bases, with 10 bases lying between them. Germline V gives CDR1 SGHVS, CDR2 FQNEAQ. The CDR3 is 14 residues long. This CDR3 reads CASSLVRGRNIQYF. For the CDR3, the DNA is TGTGCCAGCAGCTTAGTGAGGGGAAGAAACATTCAGTACTTC.

This clonotype was recorded a few times. This chain joins TRBV12-3 or TRBV12-4 and TRBJ1-2; D may be TRBD1 (6 bases). V lost 3 bases, J lost 8 bases, and 13 bases lay in between. The CDR3 runs 13 residues. For the CDR3, the DNA is TGTGCCAGCAGTTTTTTGGGGGCTGAGGGCTACACCTTC. Its translation: CASSFLGAEGYTF.

This clonotype was seen more than once but under ten times. The chain links TRBV2 to TRBJ2-2, with D perhaps matching TRBD1 or TRBD2 (5 bases each). The CDR3 sequence is 14 residues long. From germline, CDR1 is SNHLY and CDR2 FYNNEI. The V and J ends lost 6 bases and 1 base respectively, with 9 bases between them. The CDR3: CASRGRLNTGELFF. The DNA for the CDR3 is TGTGCCAGCAGGGGACGTTTGAACACCGGGGAGCTGTTTTTT.

On this clonotype: The CDR3 does not end in the conserved phenylalanine or tryptophan, so this is likely a read error. The limits of the CDR3 on the DNA are not certain, so only TCRdb's listed CDR3 is given. The V gene is TRBV20-1, the J gene TRBJ1-1; the D call in the table, TRBD1, was not verified against the DNA. The CDR3 adds up to 10 amino acids, both ends counted. Germline V lookup: CDR1 DFQATT, CDR2 SNEGSKA (reference sequence). CDR3 region: CSAGDHRVKV.

The rearrangement links TRBV18 to TRBJ2-2; no definite D call. The V end lost 1 base, the J end lost 3 bases, and 12 bases lay between the germline ends. Germline CDR1 and CDR2: KGHSH and LQKENI. The CDR3 is made up of 16 amino acids. This chain's CDR3 is CASSPRMAADTGELFF. The CDR3 DNA follows: TGTGCCAGCTCACCACGTATGGCCGCCGACACCGGGGAGCTGTTTTTT.

This clonotype was seen only a few times. The gene calls are TRBV5-4 and TRBJ2-3; TRBD2 aligns across 11 bases. The CDR3 loop spans 16 amino acids. CDR1 is SGHNT and CDR2 is YYREEE in the germline V gene (reference sequence). V lost 3 bases and J lost 4; bases outside the gene matches: 7. CDR3 DNA: TGTGCCAGCAGCTCGATGGGACTAGCGGACGCAGATACGCAGTATTTT. Its translation: CASSSMGLADADTQYF.

This clonotype was picked up a small number of times. The V call is TRBV3-1, the J call TRBJ2-1; possible D gene TRBD1, 6 bases. The CDR3 spans 18 residues. V was pared by 4 bases and J by 1 base, with 20 bases between. Per germline, CDR1 LGHDT and CDR2 YNNKEL (reference sequence). CDR3 sequence reads: CASSPRTFWGPSYNEQFF. CDR3 coding DNA: TGTGCCAGCAGCCCCCGGACTTTCTGGGGGCCATCCTACAATGAGCAGTTCTTC.

In its sample, this clonotype was seen a few times. V is TRBV5-4 and J is TRBJ2-1; 10 bases match TRBD1. The CDR3 consists of 14 residues. Germline CDR1 and CDR2: SGHNT and YYREEE (reference sequence). The V and J ends lost 4 bases and 5 bases, in that order; junction bases with no gene match: 3. The CDR3 sequence: CASSIGTGDNEQFF. CDR3 in DNA: TGTGCCAGCAGCATTGGGACAGGGGACAATGAGCAGTTCTTC. The full variable domain, with the rest looked up from reference TRBV5-4 and TRBJ2-1, is ETGVTQSPTHLIKTRGQQVTLRCSSQSGHNTVSWYQQALGQGPQFIFQYYREEENGRGNFPPRFSGLQFPNYSSELNVNALELDDSALYLCASSIGTGDNEQFFGPGTRLTVL.

This clonotype has ten or more counts. The rearrangement links TRBV5-1 to TRBJ2-7; the D call may be TRBD1 or TRBD2 (5 bases each). The V gene's germline CDR1 is SGHRS and CDR2 YFSETQ. The CDR3 loop spans 14 amino acids. The ends were cut back, 5 bases at V and 2 bases at J, with 14 bases in the middle. Here the CDR3 reads CASRHRDGAYEQYF. The CDR3 coding sequence is TGCGCCAGCAGACACCGGGACGGAGCCTACGAGCAGTACTTC.

J is TRBJ2-1 and V is TRBV4-3; D is ambiguous. This CDR3 region has 18 residues. The V gene's germline CDR1 is LGHNA and CDR2 YSLEER. The V and J ends lost 0 bases and 3 bases respectively, with 18 bases between them. DNA of the CDR3: TGCGCCAGCAGCCAAGATTCCAGTTTAAGGGCGATCTACAATGAGCAGTTCTTC. Protein: CASSQDSSLRAIYNEQFF.